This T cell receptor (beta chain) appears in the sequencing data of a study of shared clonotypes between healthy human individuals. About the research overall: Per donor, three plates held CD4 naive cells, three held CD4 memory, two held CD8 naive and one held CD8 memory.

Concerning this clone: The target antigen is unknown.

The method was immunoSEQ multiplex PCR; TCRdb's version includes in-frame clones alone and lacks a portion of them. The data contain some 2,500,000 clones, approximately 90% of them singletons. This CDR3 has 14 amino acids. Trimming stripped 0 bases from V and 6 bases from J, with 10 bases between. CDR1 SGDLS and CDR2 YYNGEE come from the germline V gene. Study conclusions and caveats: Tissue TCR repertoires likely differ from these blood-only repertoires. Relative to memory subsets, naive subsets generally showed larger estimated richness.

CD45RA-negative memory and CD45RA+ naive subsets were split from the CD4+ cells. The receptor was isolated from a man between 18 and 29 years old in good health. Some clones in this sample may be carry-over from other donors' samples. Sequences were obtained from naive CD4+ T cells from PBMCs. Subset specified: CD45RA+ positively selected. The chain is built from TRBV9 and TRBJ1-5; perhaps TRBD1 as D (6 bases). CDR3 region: CASSVDYRAQPQHF. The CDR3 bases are TGTGCCAGCAGCGTAGACTACAGGGCTCAGCCCCAGCATTTT.